One sample yielded the 16 T cell receptor beta chains listed below, sequenced in a study of cytomegalovirus exposure and HLA in healthy donors. The PCR had 60 Vbeta and 13 Jbeta primers. Sequenced by immunoSEQ multiplex PCR; TCRdb stores in-frame clones only, minus some. The table has over 150,000 clones, 75% to 85% seen once; the top ten hold roughly an eighth. Sequenced material: PBMCs. The source of these receptors is a woman between 45 and 65 years old in good health and CMV-seropositive.

V gene TRBV7-6 combines with J gene TRBJ2-7; 10 bases agree with TRBD1. CDR3 length: 17 amino acids. The trim removed 4 bases at V and 6 bases at J, leaving 15 bases unmatched. The germline CDR1 and CDR2 sequences are SGHVS and FNYEAQ. CDR3 DNA sequence: TGTGCCAGCAGCTCACTTCCAAGGACAGGGGGTGTGGGCGAGCAGTACTTC. Its translation: CASSSLPRTGGVGEQYF.

The chain uses TRBV10-1 and TRBJ2-1, with D tentatively TRBD2 (6 bases). Germline CDR1 WNHNN, CDR2 SYGVQD (reference sequence). With 3 bases removed from V and 0 bases from J, the gap between germline ends came to 15 bases. The CDR3 has 17 residues. CDR3 bases: TGCGCCAGCAGTGATCATTTTAGCGGTAACTCCTACAATGAGCAGTTCTTC. Its protein product is CASSDHFSGNSYNEQFF.

The rearrangement uses TRBV27 and TRBJ1-2; possibly TRBD1 for D (6 bases). Germline assignment: CDR1 MNHEY and CDR2 SMNVEV (reference sequence). This CDR3 has 14 residues. Trimming took off 6 bases at V and 4 bases at J, with 15 bases between the two ends. CDR3 bases: TGTGCCAGCAGCCCCTGGGACACCATCTATGGCTACACCTTC. This codes for CASSPWDTIYGYTF.

The rearrangement uses TRBV5-4 and TRBJ1-2; 7 nucleotides line up with TRBD1. J lost 0 bases, V lost 0 bases, and 11 bases had no gene match. Germline-derived CDR1 and CDR2 are SGHNT and YYREEE (reference sequence). The CDR3 is 18 amino acids. CDR3 residues: CASSLATGWTSSNYGYTF. CDR3 nucleotides: TGTGCCAGCAGCTTGGCGACAGGGTGGACGTCCTCTAACTATGGCTACACCTTC.

This clone was counted a single time. V is TRBV9 and J is TRBJ2-2, with D possibly being TRBD1 (5 bases). This CDR3 has 13 amino acids. Looked up from germline, CDR1 is SGDLS and CDR2 is YYNGEE. Trimming removed 5 bases from V and 3 bases from J, with 8 bases in between. CDR3 in amino acids: CASSDRYTGELFF. In nucleotides, the CDR3 is TGTGCCAGCAGTGACAGATACACCGGGGAGCTGTTTTTT.

This rearrangement joins TRBV5-4 to TRBJ1-1; perhaps TRBD1 as D (6 bases). The length of the CDR3 is 14 residues. The germline gives CDR1 SGHNT, CDR2 YYREEE (reference sequence). V was shortened by 4 bases and J by 1 base, with 11 bases between the two germline ends. The CDR3 DNA reads TGTGCCAGCAGCGGGAGCAGGGGGAACACTGAAGCTTTCTTT. Translated: CASSGSRGNTEAFF.

This clone showed up just a few times. The J gene is TRBJ2-7, the V gene TRBV6-5, with D hard to call. The CDR3 totals 12 residues. Germline CDR1 reads MNHEY; CDR2 reads SVGAGI. V was shortened by 1 base and J by 2 bases, with 3 bases between the two germline ends. CDR3 loop: CASSYYTYEQYF. The CDR3, as DNA: TGTGCCAGCAGTTACTATACCTACGAGCAGTACTTC.

The CDR3 nucleotides read TGTGCCAGTAGGAACGGGGGGGGCACAGATACGCAGTATTTT. Translated: CASRNGGGTDTQYF. The chain joins TRBV19 to TRBJ2-3; TRBD2 matches at 8 bases. V lost 6 bases, J lost 1 base, and 3 bases stayed unmatched. Germline lookup yields CDR1 LNHDA and CDR2 SQIVND (reference sequence). This CDR3 region has 14 residues.

This rearrangement joins TRBV18 to TRBJ1-1; 7 bases match TRBD1. J lost 3 bases, V lost 5 bases, and 3 bases had no gene match. The V gene's germline CDR1 is KGHSH and CDR2 LQKENI. This CDR3 has 13 residues. The CDR3 protein is CASSSQGDTEAFF. DNA for the CDR3: TGTGCCAGCTCAAGTCAGGGGGACACTGAAGCTTTCTTT.

The V gene is TRBV4-2, the J gene TRBJ2-7; D gene unclear. The V end lost 0 bases, the J end lost 4 bases, and 7 bases lay between the germline ends. The length of the CDR3 is 13 residues. Germline loops: CDR1 LGHNA, CDR2 YNFKEQ. This CDR3 is CASSQDMSYEQYF. DNA of the CDR3: TGTGCCAGCAGCCAAGATATGAGTTACGAGCAGTACTTC.

Points on this clone: At one end the junction does not follow the germline gene, possibly because of a read error. The chain carries TRBV7-9 and TRBJ1-4, with a tentative D call TRBD1 (6 bases). This CDR3 spans 13 amino acids. The V gene's germline CDR1 is SEHNR and CDR2 FQNEAQ (reference sequence). The CDR3 protein is CSSSPRPGEKLFF. The CDR3 DNA reads TGTTCCAGCAGCCCAAGACCAGGGGAGAAACTGTTTTTT.

The chain employs TRBV6-1 and TRBJ1-2; 9 nucleotides line up with TRBD1. Germline CDR1 reads MNHNS; CDR2 reads SASEGT. The CDR3 is made up of 19 amino acids. Germline trimming cut 2 bases from V and 6 bases from J; bases unmatched to any gene: 19. The CDR3 DNA sequence: TGTGCCAGCAGTGAATTTGGTTTCGGGACAGGGCTTGTTTTGAATGGCTACACCTTC. Protein product: CASSEFGFGTGLVLNGYTF.

The V gene is TRBV2, the J gene TRBJ1-1, with D perhaps matching TRBD1 (5 bases). CDR1 and CDR2 (germline): SNHLY, FYNNEI. The CDR3 is 14 residues long. Trimming took off 3 bases at V and 7 bases at J, with 15 bases between the two ends. CDR3 DNA: TGTGCCAGCAGTGACTCGGGGGGGATCGGTGAAGCTTTCTTT. Its protein product is CASSDSGGIGEAFF.

The V and J genes are TRBV7-9 and TRBJ2-3; TRBD1 agrees at 9 bases. J was trimmed by 0 bases and V by 3 bases; bases with no gene match: 10. Germline loops: CDR1 SEHNR, CDR2 FQNEAQ (reference sequence). The CDR3 spans 18 residues. CDR3 in amino acids: CASSLIPGQGTSTDTQYF. The CDR3 bases are TGTGCCAGCAGCTTGATACCGGGACAGGGTACTAGCACAGATACGCAGTATTTT.

V usage is TRBV9 and J usage is TRBJ1-1; perhaps TRBD1 as D (5 bases). Germline V gene data show CDR1 as SGDLS and CDR2 as YYNGEE. The V gene lost 3 bases and the J gene lost 1 base, with 7 bases spanning the gap. The CDR3 length is 13 residues. Here the CDR3 reads CASSEGANTEAFF. In DNA, the CDR3 is TGTGCCAGCAGCGAAGGGGCGAACACTGAAGCTTTCTTT.

This chain connects TRBV19 to TRBJ1-1, with 9 bases that match TRBD1. This CDR3 is built from 15 residues. The ends lost 6 bases at V and 1 base at J; junction bases unmatched: 6. Per germline, CDR1 LNHDA and CDR2 SQIVND (reference sequence). The CDR3 reads CASSRTGAPNTEAFF. DNA for the CDR3: TGTGCCAGTAGCCGGACAGGGGCACCGAACACTGAAGCTTTCTTT.